The next 32 T cell receptor beta chains were all read from a single sample in a study of blood T cells in healthy people across ages. Together with a sample-barcoded 5' primer, a J-beta primer mix was included in a second PCR lasting about 6 to 12 cycles. TCRdb ran MiXCR on the 5' RACE reads and lists one entry per CDR3 protein. Of 1.5 million to 2 million distinct CDR3 sequences in the sample, roughly 27% were seen once. The sequenced sample consisted of blood. All receptors derive from a woman in her 30s in good health.

This clonotype has more than one count but fewer than ten. The chain employs TRBV7-9 and TRBJ1-1, with 8 bases matching TRBD1. The CDR3 spans 16 residues. V lost 6 bases, J lost 0 bases, and 9 bases stayed unmatched. Germline V gene sequence: CDR1 SEHNR, CDR2 FQNEAQ (reference sequence). CDR3 nucleotides: TGTGCCAGCAGTTCGCGCAGGGGGCCCCTGAACACTGAAGCTTTCTTT. It codes for CASSSRRGPLNTEAFF.

About this clonotype: A much larger clone is a single base away; this may be a read error. The chain employs TRBV10-3 and TRBJ2-6, with D perhaps being TRBD1 or TRBD2 (5 bases each). CDR3 size: 15 residues. Germline loops: CDR1 ENHRY, CDR2 SYGVKD. CDR3 bases: TGTGCCATCAGTGAAGAAGGCAGAGGGGCCATCGTCCTGACTTTC. This gives the protein CAISEEGRGAIVLTF.

This chain connects TRBV7-9 to TRBJ1-2, with 9 nucleotides matching TRBD1. Germline CDR1 is SEHNR and CDR2 is FQNEAQ (reference sequence). Germline trimming cut 5 bases from V and 4 bases from J; bases unmatched to any gene: 8. The CDR3 is 15 amino acids. CDR3 amino acids: CASSDGTGNLYGYTF. The CDR3, as DNA: TGTGCCAGCAGCGATGGGACAGGGAACCTCTATGGCTACACCTTC.

This clonotype was seen a single time. The CDR3 coding sequence is TGTGCCAGCTCACTCAGTGGAGCGGACACAGATACGCAGTATTTT. Translation gives CASSLSGADTDTQYF. The genes are TRBV18 and TRBJ2-3; perhaps TRBD2 as D (5 bases). The length of the CDR3 is 15 residues. CDR1 KGHSH and CDR2 LQKENI come from the germline V gene. V lost 4 bases, J lost 2 bases, and 13 bases lay in between.

This chain joins TRBV6-6 and TRBJ2-7; D possibly uses TRBD1 or TRBD2 (5 bases each). The CDR3 runs to 15 residues. From germline, CDR1 is MNHNY and CDR2 SVGAGI (reference sequence). The ends were cut back, 0 bases at V and 6 bases at J, with 15 bases in the middle. Here the CDR3 DNA reads TGTGCCAGCAGTTACTCCGGGGCAGGGAGAAGCGAGCAGTACTTC. Translation: CASSYSGAGRSEQYF.

The chain combines TRBV5-1 with TRBJ2-1; TRBD1 aligns across 7 bases. The CDR3 runs 15 residues. The J segment lost 3 bases and the V segment lost 4 bases, leaving 7 bases of the junction unmatched. Germline V gives CDR1 SGHRS, CDR2 YFSETQ. The CDR3: CASSEQGQIYNEQFF. CDR3 nucleotides: TGCGCCAGCAGCGAACAGGGACAGATCTACAATGAGCAGTTCTTC.

J is TRBJ1-2 and V is TRBV28; 11 positions agree with TRBD1. Germline-derived CDR1 and CDR2 are MDHEN and SYDVKM. After removal of 7 bases from V and 5 bases from J, the junction contained 9 bases not matched to a gene. This CDR3 is built from 15 residues. The chain's CDR3 is CASIGAGQGAYGYTF. In DNA, the CDR3 is TGTGCCAGCATTGGAGCCGGACAGGGGGCGTATGGCTACACCTTC.

This clonotype was recorded many times. The gene calls are TRBV5-5 and TRBJ2-5, with D unclear. The germline CDR1 and CDR2 sequences are SGHKS and YYEKEE (reference sequence). The V gene lost 5 bases and the J gene lost 5 bases, with 10 bases spanning the gap. CDR3 length equals 12 residues. The CDR3 spells CASSYTMETQYF. The CDR3, as DNA: TGTGCCAGCAGTTATACCATGGAGACCCAGTACTTC.

This chain links TRBV12-3 or TRBV12-4 with TRBJ1-5; possible D gene TRBD1, 6 bases. Trimming cost V 6 bases and J 4 bases, with 16 bases left between them. The CDR3 totals 15 residues. The CDR3 DNA is TGTGCCAGCAGAGACCAGGGGTATGGAAATCAGCCCCAGCATTTT. Its translation is CASRDQGYGNQPQHF.

V is TRBV20-1 and J is TRBJ2-5, with a weak D call TRBD2 (5 bases). Germline V lookup: CDR1 DFQATT, CDR2 SNEGSKA (reference sequence). The CDR3 has 12 amino acids. The V and J ends lost 4 bases and 2 bases respectively, with 8 bases between them. CDR3 in amino acids: CSAMTTQETQYF. CDR3 in DNA: TGCAGTGCTATGACTACTCAAGAGACCCAGTACTTC.

This clonotype came up a few times. The rearrangement links TRBV10-1 to TRBJ2-3, with TRBD2 as a possible D gene (5 bases). The CDR3 extends over 16 amino acids. Trimming removed 0 bases from V and 1 base from J, with 11 bases in between. The germline V gene encodes CDR1 WNHNN and CDR2 SYGVQD (reference sequence). The CDR3 coding sequence is TGCGCCAGCAGTGAGTCGAGCGGCAAAGGCACAGATACGCAGTATTTT. Encoded protein: CASSESSGKGTDTQYF.

There are a few counts of this clonotype. The junction departs from the called germline gene at one end, perhaps through a read error. The chain carries TRBV2 and TRBJ1-4; TRBD1 might be the D (6 bases). Germline CDR1 and CDR2: SNHLY and FYNNEI. CDR3 size: 15 residues. CDR3 sequence reads: CASNLQGMGDEKLFF. Here the CDR3 DNA reads TGTGCCAGCAACTTACAGGGAATGGGGGATGAAAAGCTGTTTTTT.

For this clonotype: The CDR3 does not end in the conserved phenylalanine or tryptophan, so this is likely a read error. The chain carries TRBV28 and TRBJ2-4; D might be TRBD1 (5 bases). Germline V CDR1 and CDR2: MDHEN, SYDVKM. The CDR3 spans 18 residues. V was pared by 7 bases and J by 0 bases, with 22 bases between. The CDR3 DNA reads TGTGCCAGCACTAAAGGGGTTTCGAAAAGAGTAGCCAAAAACATTCAGTACTTA. This encodes CASTKGVSKRVAKNIQYL.

The chain is built from TRBV11-2 and TRBJ2-6, with D uncertain. V dropped 5 bases and J dropped 0 bases, with 14 bases sitting between them. Germline V gives CDR1 SGHAT, CDR2 FQNNGV. The CDR3 spans 17 residues. The CDR3 sequence is CASSPLSAHSGANVLTF. The CDR3 DNA follows: TGTGCCAGCAGCCCCTTGAGTGCTCACTCTGGGGCCAACGTCCTGACTTTC.

This clonotype was seen only a few times. The chain couples TRBV2 to TRBJ2-5, with 7 bases lining up with TRBD1. This CDR3 spans 15 amino acids. J gave up 4 bases and V 4 bases, and 9 bases lay outside the gene matches. Germline V gives CDR1 SNHLY, CDR2 FYNNEI. The CDR3 region is CASSGAFDRAETQYF. The CDR3 region has the DNA TGTGCCAGCAGTGGGGCCTTTGACAGGGCAGAGACCCAGTACTTC.

The chain couples TRBV3-1 to TRBJ2-3; TRBD2 agrees at 8 bases. The CDR3 spans 14 residues. The ends lost 1 base at V and 4 bases at J; junction bases unmatched: 1. In germline, CDR1 is LGHDT, CDR2 YNNKEL (reference sequence). DNA of the CDR3: TGTGCCAGCAGCCAAGCGGGGGGGTCAGATACGCAGTATTTT. Its translation: CASSQAGGSDTQYF.

Many counts were recorded for this clonotype. The chain is built from TRBV7-2 and TRBJ2-4; tentatively, D is TRBD1 or TRBD2 (6 bases each). Looked up from germline, CDR1 is SGHTA and CDR2 is FQGNSA. Trimming took 5 bases from V and 13 from J, leaving 18 bases between them. The CDR3 totals 13 residues. The CDR3 sequence is CASSDRGPREQYF. The CDR3 DNA reads TGTGCCAGCAGCGACCGGGGGCCTCGGGAGCAGTACTTC. Looking up the rest from reference TRBV7-2 and TRBJ2-4 gives the full variable domain: GAGVSQSPSNKVTEKGKDVELRCDPISGHTALYWYRQSLGQGLEFLIYFQGNSAPDKSGLPSDRFSAERTGGSVSTLTIQRTQQEDSAVYLCASSDRGPREQYFGAGTRLSVL.

This clonotype has only a few counts. At one end the junction does not follow the germline gene, possibly because of a read error. The chain couples TRBV27 to TRBJ1-6; no clear D. The CDR3 contains 16 residues. Germline CDR1 reads MNHEY; CDR2 reads SMNVEV (reference sequence). CDR3 sequence (DNA): TGTGCTAGCAGCCCTGGGCCCGTTCCAAGGAATTCACCCCTCCACTTT. Protein: CASSPGPVPRNSPLHF.

The chain recombines TRBV30 with TRBJ1-1, with D uncertain. This CDR3 region has 12 residues. Per germline, CDR1 GTSNPN and CDR2 SVGIG (reference sequence). Trimming took 0 bases from V and 3 from J, leaving 5 bases between them. CDR3 DNA: TGTGCCTGGAGTGTAACAGACACTGAAGCTTTCTTT. This gives the protein CAWSVTDTEAFF.

J is TRBJ2-5 and V is TRBV30; TRBD2 agrees at 7 bases. Gene TRBJ2-7 matches the end of the DNA better, so the J call may be wrong. The CDR3 runs 14 residues. Germline CDR1 reads GTSNPN; CDR2 reads SVGIG (reference sequence). The CDR3 here is CAWRERGSPREQYF. The CDR3 bases are TGTGCCTGGAGGGAGCGGGGCTCCCCCCGCGAGCAGTACTTC.

CDR3 nucleotides: TGCAGTGCCTTAAACCCAAGACTAGCGGGGAGTTACAATGAGCAGTTCTTC. Protein product: CSALNPRLAGSYNEQFF. This chain links TRBV20-1 with TRBJ2-1; TRBD2 matches 11 bases. There are 17 residues in the CDR3. Germline assignment: CDR1 DFQATT and CDR2 SNEGSKA (reference sequence). Trimming at V came to 6 bases and at J to 4 bases, leaving 14 bases not matched to a gene.

The rearrangement joins TRBV2 to TRBJ1-2; 8 bases are shared with TRBD1. The CDR3 is made up of 13 amino acids. Germline-derived CDR1 and CDR2 are SNHLY and FYNNEI. V was pared by 7 bases and J by 8 bases, with 9 bases of the junction left unmatched. CDR3 protein: CASNEDREIGYTF. In DNA form, the CDR3 reads TGTGCCAGCAACGAGGACAGGGAGATCGGCTACACCTTC.

The chain joins TRBV12-3 or TRBV12-4 to TRBJ2-1; 7 positions agree with TRBD2. The CDR3 consists of 15 residues. V shed 2 bases and J 4 bases; nucleotides not matched to a gene: 5. For the CDR3, the DNA is TGTGCCAGCAGTTTATTCCCTAGCGGTTACAATGAGCAGTTCTTC. It codes for CASSLFPSGYNEQFF.

As regards this clonotype: The junction shows a germline mismatch at one end, possibly a read error. This sequence joins TRBV19 and TRBJ2-7, with 12 bases lining up with TRBD2. The closer fit of TRBJ2-5 to the DNA end suggests the J call may be wrong. The CDR3 length is 16 residues. CDR1 and CDR2 (germline): LNHDA, SQIVND (reference sequence). DNA of the CDR3: TGTGCCAGTAGTATCCCCGGACTAGCGGGACAAGGGACCCAGTACTTC. Protein product: CASSIPGLAGQGTQYF.

Note on this clonotype: A read error may explain this, as a much larger clone is one base away. The chain combines TRBV7-9 with TRBJ2-5; D possibly corresponds to TRBD1 (6 bases). The V end lost 8 bases, the J end lost 6 bases, and 22 bases lay between the germline ends. This CDR3 has 15 residues. Looked up from germline, CDR1 is SEHNR and CDR2 is FQNEAQ (reference sequence). CDR3 nucleotide sequence: TGTGCCAGCCGCTCCGGGCCAGGGGCTCTAAAGACCCAGTACTTC. Its translation is CASRSGPGALKTQYF.

The chain carries TRBV6-5 and TRBJ2-7, with no clear D. CDR1 and CDR2 from the germline V gene are MNHEY and SVGAGI. Trimming shortened V by 0 bases and J by 4 bases, and 13 bases separated the two germline ends. CDR3 length: 15 residues. The chain's CDR3 is CASSYSNPGPYEQYF. CDR3 sequence (DNA): TGTGCCAGCAGTTACTCGAACCCGGGCCCATACGAGCAGTACTTC.

There are many counts of this clonotype. The junction differs from germline at one of its ends, possibly a read error. The chain carries TRBV4-1 and TRBJ2-1, with D possibly being TRBD2 (6 bases). Germline V gives CDR1 MGHRA, CDR2 YSYEKL. The CDR3 is 14 residues long. CDR3 in amino acids: CASSQDAGYTEQFF. The DNA for the CDR3 is TGCGCCAGCAGCCAAGACGCGGGGTACACTGAGCAGTTCTTC.

This clonotype has a handful of counts. The rearrangement links TRBV29-1 to TRBJ1-4; D call uncertain. This CDR3 has 12 amino acids. The V end was cut by 5 bases, the J end by 5 bases, with 9 bases between. CDR1 and CDR2 from the germline V gene are SQVTM and ANQGSEA. Here the CDR3 reads CSVQWANEKLFF. The CDR3, as DNA: TGCAGCGTTCAATGGGCGAATGAAAAACTGTTTTTT.

The table lists this clonotype with many counts. The chain uses TRBV30 and TRBJ2-7; 7 bases are a match to TRBD1. This CDR3 region has 13 residues. Germline V gene lookup returns CDR1 GTSNPN and CDR2 SVGIG (reference sequence). The V segment lost 5 bases and the J segment 0 bases; nucleotides outside the gene matches: 4. The CDR3 nucleotides are TGTGCCTGGGAGACAGGGCGCTCCTACGAGCAGTACTTC. It codes for CAWETGRSYEQYF.

The chain carries TRBV7-9 and TRBJ2-1; 11 bases are shared with TRBD2. The CDR3 runs to 15 residues. Germline values: CDR1 SEHNR, CDR2 FQNEAQ (reference sequence). After removal of 3 bases from V and 9 bases from J, the junction contained 7 bases not matched to a gene. The chain's CDR3 is CASSFPGLAGGEQFF. The DNA of the CDR3 is TGTGCCAGCAGCTTTCCGGGCCTAGCGGGAGGTGAGCAGTTCTTC.

This clonotype was counted only a few times. The chain uses TRBV16 and TRBJ1-2; 10 bases fit TRBD1. The CDR3 is 16 residues long. Germline CDR1 reads KGHSY; CDR2 reads FQNENV. J gave up 0 bases and V 2 bases, and 3 bases lay outside the gene matches. The CDR3 is CASSQGQGGPNYGYTF. The CDR3 bases are TGTGCCAGCAGCCAAGGACAGGGGGGGCCTAACTATGGCTACACCTTC.

This chain uses TRBV7-9 with TRBJ1-1; tentative D call: TRBD1 (5 bases). The V gene's germline CDR1 is SEHNR and CDR2 FQNEAQ (reference sequence). V was pared by 7 bases and J by 4 bases, with 13 bases between. This CDR3 has 13 amino acids. CDR3 in amino acids: CASTLGGSTEAFF. For the CDR3, the DNA is TGTGCCAGCACCCTGGGGGGGTCCACTGAAGCTTTCTTT.